This T cell receptor (beta chain) was obtained from a study of blood T cell repertoires in COVID-19. Overall study: The analysed material was cDNA or gDNA that came from T cells, B-cell-depleted T cells, or PBMCs.

Clones were sequenced by immunoSEQ multiplex PCR, and TCRdb holds only the in-frame ones, with some missing. The sample holds about 150,000 clones, around 82% seen once. This clone was recorded once. The sample consisted of peripheral blood. The TCR sequence derives from an elderly woman with active or convalescent COVID-19.

The chain's CDR3 is CASSLDTVGNQPQHF. The CDR3 coding sequence is TGCGCCAGCAGCTTGGACACAGTCGGCAATCAGCCCCAGCATTTT. The genes are TRBV5-1 and TRBJ1-5; D gene unclear. Germline V CDR1 and CDR2: SGHRS, YFSETQ. The V and J ends lost 0 bases and 2 bases respectively, with 9 bases between them. The CDR3 is 15 amino acids. The complete variable domain, with remaining parts taken from reference TRBV5-1 and TRBJ1-5, reads KAGVTQTPRYLIKTRGQQVTLSCSPISGHRSVSWYQQTPGQGLQFLFEYFSETQRNKGNFPGRFSGRQFSNSRSEMNVSTLELGDSALYLCASSLDTVGNQPQHFGDGTRLSIL.